The 17 T cell receptor beta chains listed next were all sequenced from one sample in a study of cytomegalovirus exposure and HLA in healthy donors. Vbeta (60) and Jbeta (13) primers were used in the PCR. The table came from immunoSEQ multiplex PCR; TCRdb's copy has only in-frame clones and leaves some out. Seen here are 95,000 to 110,000 clones, 78% observed once, and the top ten hold roughly 1.8%. Sequenced: PBMCs. These receptors came from a woman aged 40 to 55 in good health and CMV-seronegative.

This clone was seen a few times. The J gene is TRBJ1-5, the V gene TRBV7-2, with D possibly matching TRBD1 (6 bases). V lost 5 bases, J lost 9 bases, and 20 bases lay in between. Germline V gives CDR1 SGHTA, CDR2 FQGNSA. There are 15 residues in the CDR3. As DNA, the CDR3 is TGTGCCAGCAGCCTGGCTGGGGGCTATCAGGGGCCCCAGCATTTT. Its translation is CASSLAGGYQGPQHF.

The genes are TRBV27 and TRBJ2-4, with D tentatively TRBD2 (5 bases). V was clipped by 0 bases and J by 9 bases, with 6 bases between them. The V gene's germline CDR1 is MNHEY and CDR2 SMNVEV (reference sequence). This CDR3 comprises 12 residues. The CDR3 bases are TGTGCCAGCAGTTTATCCCGGGGCATTCAGTACTTC. It encodes CASSLSRGIQYF.

The chain employs TRBV27 and TRBJ2-7; 8 bases match TRBD2. Germline loops: CDR1 MNHEY, CDR2 SMNVEV (reference sequence). The CDR3 runs 12 residues. Trimming at V came to 3 bases and at J to 6 bases, leaving 1 base not matched to a gene. The CDR3: CASSFRGGEQYF. The CDR3 region has the DNA TGTGCCAGCAGTTTTCGGGGGGGCGAGCAGTACTTC.

The chain carries TRBV11-1 and TRBJ2-1; the match to TRBD2 covers 14 bases. This CDR3 comprises 15 residues. V was pared by 5 bases and J by 7 bases, with 4 bases of the junction left unmatched. Germline CDR1 reads SGHAT; CDR2 reads FQDESV (reference sequence). CDR3 coding DNA: TGTGCCAGCAGCCAGACTAGCGGGAGGGTAAATGAGCAGTTCTTC. It is translated as CASSQTSGRVNEQFF.

This chain connects TRBV7-8 to TRBJ1-5, with 8 bases lining up with TRBD1. The germline V gene encodes CDR1 SGHVS and CDR2 FQNEAQ. J was trimmed by 3 bases and V by 5 bases; bases with no gene match: 12. This CDR3 is 17 amino acids long. CDR3 in amino acids: CASSATRGTGFNQPQHF. As DNA, the CDR3 is TGTGCCAGCAGCGCAACTAGGGGGACAGGATTCAATCAGCCCCAGCATTTT.

This chain connects TRBV27 to TRBJ2-3; 8 positions match TRBD1. Trimming took 6 bases from V and 5 from J; bases not matched to a gene: 7. The CDR3 sequence is 14 residues long. Germline V gene sequence: CDR1 MNHEY, CDR2 SMNVEV (reference sequence). The CDR3 DNA sequence: TGTGCCAGCAGAAGGGACAGGCGGGGAGATACGCAGTATTTT. Translated, it gives CASRRDRRGDTQYF.

The chain recombines TRBV27 with TRBJ1-3; possible D gene TRBD1, 5 bases. The V end was cut by 5 bases, the J end by 2 bases, with 13 bases between. Per germline, CDR1 MNHEY and CDR2 SMNVEV (reference sequence). The length of the CDR3 is 15 residues. CDR3 nucleotide sequence: TGTGCCAGCAGTCCTTATCAGGGCCCTGGAAACACCATATATTTT. Its translation: CASSPYQGPGNTIYF.

This chain uses TRBV7-2 with TRBJ2-7, with TRBD1 matching over 10 bases. Germline lookup yields CDR1 SGHTA and CDR2 FQGNSA. V lost 4 bases to trimming and J lost 3 bases; unmatched junction nucleotides: 6. The CDR3 runs 15 residues. CDR3 in amino acids: CASSSDRGPIYEQYF. The CDR3 bases are TGTGCCAGCAGCTCTGACAGGGGGCCTATCTACGAGCAGTACTTC.

The rearrangement links TRBV10-3 to TRBJ1-1, with D perhaps TRBD1 (6 bases). CDR3 size: 13 residues. Trimming removed 5 bases at V and 3 bases at J, with 10 bases between. Germline V gene lookup returns CDR1 ENHRY and CDR2 SYGVKD. CDR3 coding DNA: TGTGCCATCAGTAGACAGGTGGACACTGAAGCTTTCTTT. Protein product: CAISRQVDTEAFF.

The rearrangement joins TRBV4-2 to TRBJ1-5; possible D gene TRBD1, 5 bases. Trimming cost V 0 bases and J 4 bases, with 10 bases left between them. Germline-derived CDR1 and CDR2 are LGHNA and YNFKEQ. There are 15 residues in the CDR3. The CDR3 nucleotides read TGTGCCAGCAGCCAAGATGGCAGGGCGAATCAGCCCCAGCATTTT. Translating it yields CASSQDGRANQPQHF.

The V call is TRBV5-1, the J call TRBJ1-3; the D gene is possibly TRBD1 (5 bases). V was shortened by 0 bases and J by 0 bases, with 10 bases between the two germline ends. This CDR3 comprises 16 residues. The V gene's germline CDR1 is SGHRS and CDR2 YFSETQ. The CDR3: CASSLEAGISGNTIYF. The CDR3 region has the DNA TGCGCCAGCAGCTTGGAAGCAGGGATCTCTGGAAACACCATATATTTT.

This clone was picked up a small number of times. Germline and junction disagree at one end, which may indicate a read error. The rearrangement uses TRBV7-7 and TRBJ2-1; maybe TRBD2 (5 bases). The CDR3 has 13 amino acids. CDR1 is SSHAT and CDR2 is FNYEAQ in the germline V gene (reference sequence). CDR3 region: CASSLDRENEQFF. As DNA, the CDR3 is TGTGCTAGCAGCTTAGATCGGGAAAATGAGCAGTTCTTC.

This clone was picked up a small number of times. The rearrangement links TRBV5-4 to TRBJ2-1; tentative D call: TRBD2 (7 bases). The germline V and J ends were trimmed by 3 bases and 9 bases, with 13 bases remaining between them. This CDR3 comprises 13 residues. Germline-derived CDR1 and CDR2 are SGHNT and YYREEE (reference sequence). The CDR3 reads CASSYREGGEQFF. The CDR3 region has the DNA TGTGCCAGCAGCTACAGGGAGGGTGGTGAGCAGTTCTTC.

V and J are TRBV5-8 and TRBJ2-7; D unclear. Per the germline V gene, CDR1 is SGHTS and CDR2 is YDEGEE. The CDR3 has 13 residues. The V and J ends lost 2 bases and 7 bases respectively, with 13 bases between them. CDR3 loop: CASSFGESREQYF. Written as DNA, the CDR3 is TGTGCCAGCAGCTTTGGTGAATCTCGGGAGCAGTACTTC.

The chain joins TRBV9 to TRBJ2-3; 11 bases are a match to TRBD1. From germline, CDR1 is SGDLS and CDR2 YYNGEE. The CDR3 length is 16 residues. V dropped 4 bases and J dropped 4; count of bases not matched to a gene: 8. This CDR3 reads CASSPGTGGLSDTQYF. Here the CDR3 DNA reads TGTGCCAGCAGCCCAGGGACAGGGGGACTCTCAGATACGCAGTATTTT.

The chain has TRBV4-1 and TRBJ2-2; 10 nucleotides match TRBD1. J lost 4 bases, V lost 3 bases, and 8 bases had no gene match. CDR1 and CDR2 from the germline V gene are MGHRA and YSYEKL. This CDR3 is built from 17 residues. DNA for the CDR3: TGCGCCAGCAGCCACCTGGGACAGGGGATACTCACCGGGGAGCTGTTTTTT. Residues: CASSHLGQGILTGELFF.

The chain links TRBV5-5 to TRBJ2-3, with TRBD2 matching 11 bases. CDR1 and CDR2 from the germline V gene are SGHKS and YYEKEE (reference sequence). V was clipped by 4 bases and J by 1 base; unmatched bases: 2. There are 15 residues in the CDR3. CDR3: CASSRLAGRTDTQYF. DNA for the CDR3: TGTGCCAGCAGCCGACTAGCGGGACGCACAGATACGCAGTATTTT.